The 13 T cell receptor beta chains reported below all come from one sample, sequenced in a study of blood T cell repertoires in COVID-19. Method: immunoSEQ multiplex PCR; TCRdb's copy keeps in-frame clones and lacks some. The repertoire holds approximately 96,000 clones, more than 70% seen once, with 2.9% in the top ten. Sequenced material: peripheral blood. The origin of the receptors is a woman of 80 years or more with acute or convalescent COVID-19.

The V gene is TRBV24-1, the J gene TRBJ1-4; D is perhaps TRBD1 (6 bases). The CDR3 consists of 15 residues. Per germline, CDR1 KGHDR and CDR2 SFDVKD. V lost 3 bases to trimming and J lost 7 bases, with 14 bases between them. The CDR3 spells CATSDPRGAGEKLFF. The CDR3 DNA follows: TGTGCCACCAGTGATCCCCGGGGGGCTGGTGAAAAACTGTTTTTT.

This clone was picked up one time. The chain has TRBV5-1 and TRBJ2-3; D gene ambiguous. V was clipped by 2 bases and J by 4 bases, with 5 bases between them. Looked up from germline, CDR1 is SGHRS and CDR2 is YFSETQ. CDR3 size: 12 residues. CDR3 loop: CASSFESDTQYF. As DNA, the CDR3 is TGCGCCAGCAGCTTTGAGTCAGATACGCAGTATTTT.

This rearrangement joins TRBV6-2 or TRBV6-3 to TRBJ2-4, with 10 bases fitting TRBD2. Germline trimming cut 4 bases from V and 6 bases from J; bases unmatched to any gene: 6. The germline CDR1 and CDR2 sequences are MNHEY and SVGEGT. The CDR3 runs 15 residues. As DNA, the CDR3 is TGTGCCAGCAGTTCCCCTAGCGGGAGTGGAAACATTCAGTACTTC. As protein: CASSSPSGSGNIQYF.

CDR3 sequence: CASSWDRGRETQYF. The CDR3, as DNA: TGTGCCAGCAGCTGGGACAGGGGGCGAGAGACCCAGTACTTC. The chain is built from TRBV5-6 and TRBJ2-5; TRBD1 matches at 12 bases. V trimming: 3 bases; J trimming: 4 bases; junction bases outside the gene matches: 1. Looked up from germline, CDR1 is SGHDT and CDR2 is YYEEEE. The CDR3 sequence is 14 residues long.

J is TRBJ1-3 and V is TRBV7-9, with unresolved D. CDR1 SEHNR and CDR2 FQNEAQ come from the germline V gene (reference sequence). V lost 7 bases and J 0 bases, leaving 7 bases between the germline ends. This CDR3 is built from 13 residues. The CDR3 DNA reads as TGTGCCAGCACCCCCGGCTCTGGAAACACCATATATTTT. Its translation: CASTPGSGNTIYF. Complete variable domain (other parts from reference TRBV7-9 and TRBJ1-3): DTGVSQNPRHKITKRGQNVTFRCDPISEHNRLYWYRQTLGQGPEFLTYFQNEAQLEKSRLLSDRFSAERPKGSFSTLEIQRTEQGDSAMYLCASTPGSGNTIYFGEGSWLTVV.

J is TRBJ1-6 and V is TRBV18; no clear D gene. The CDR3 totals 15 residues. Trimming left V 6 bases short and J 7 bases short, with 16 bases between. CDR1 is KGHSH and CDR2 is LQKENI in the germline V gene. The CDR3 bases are TGTGCCAGCTCTCCAGGTCCGACGGGGAATTCACCCCTCCACTTT. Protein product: CASSPGPTGNSPLHF.

The CDR3 bases are TGTGCCAGTAGTGGGGTGACAGGACCGACCTATAATTCACCCCTCCACTTT. The encoded protein is CASSGVTGPTYNSPLHF. The rearrangement joins TRBV19 to TRBJ1-6, with D possibly being TRBD1 (6 bases). Germline V lookup: CDR1 LNHDA, CDR2 SQIVND (reference sequence). Trimming removed 5 bases from V and 2 bases from J, with 16 bases in between. The length of the CDR3 is 17 residues.

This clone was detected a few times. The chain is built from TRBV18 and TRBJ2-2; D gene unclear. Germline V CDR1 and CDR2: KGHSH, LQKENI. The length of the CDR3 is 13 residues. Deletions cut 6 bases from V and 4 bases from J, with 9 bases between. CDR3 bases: TGTGCCAGCTCTACACCGGGCACCGGGGAGCTGTTTTTT. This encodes CASSTPGTGELFF.

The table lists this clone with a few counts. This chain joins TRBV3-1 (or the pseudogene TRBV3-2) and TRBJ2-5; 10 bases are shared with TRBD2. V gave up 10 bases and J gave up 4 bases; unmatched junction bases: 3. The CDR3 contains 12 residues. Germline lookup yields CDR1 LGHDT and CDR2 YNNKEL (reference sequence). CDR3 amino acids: CATWTSGETQYF. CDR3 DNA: TGTGCCACCTGGACTAGCGGAGAGACCCAGTACTTC.

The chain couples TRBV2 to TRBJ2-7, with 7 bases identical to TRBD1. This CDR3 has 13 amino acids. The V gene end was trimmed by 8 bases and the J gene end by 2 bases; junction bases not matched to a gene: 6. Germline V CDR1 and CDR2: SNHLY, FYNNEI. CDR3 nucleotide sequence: TGTGCCAGCCAGACAGGGTACCCCTACGAGCAGTACTTC. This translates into CASQTGYPYEQYF.

The CDR3 region has the DNA TGTGCCAGCAGCTTACCGGGAGGAATGTACAATGAGCAGTTCTTC. Encoded protein: CASSLPGGMYNEQFF. The chain links TRBV5-4 to TRBJ2-1; 7 positions match TRBD2. The CDR3 runs to 15 residues. Germline V lookup: CDR1 SGHNT, CDR2 YYREEE (reference sequence). J was trimmed by 4 bases and V by 2 bases; bases with no gene match: 6.

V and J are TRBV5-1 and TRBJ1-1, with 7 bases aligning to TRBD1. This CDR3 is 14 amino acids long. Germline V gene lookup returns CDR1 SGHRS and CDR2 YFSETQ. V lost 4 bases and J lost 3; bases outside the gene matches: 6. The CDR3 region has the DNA TGCGCCAGCAGCATAACAGGGGCCTACACTGAAGCTTTCTTT. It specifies CASSITGAYTEAFF.

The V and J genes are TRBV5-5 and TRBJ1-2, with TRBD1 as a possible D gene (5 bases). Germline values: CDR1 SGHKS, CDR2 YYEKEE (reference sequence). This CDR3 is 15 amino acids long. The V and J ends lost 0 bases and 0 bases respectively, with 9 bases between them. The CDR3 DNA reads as TGTGCCAGCAGCTTGGAGGGGATGGCTAACTATGGCTACACCTTC. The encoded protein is CASSLEGMANYGYTF.